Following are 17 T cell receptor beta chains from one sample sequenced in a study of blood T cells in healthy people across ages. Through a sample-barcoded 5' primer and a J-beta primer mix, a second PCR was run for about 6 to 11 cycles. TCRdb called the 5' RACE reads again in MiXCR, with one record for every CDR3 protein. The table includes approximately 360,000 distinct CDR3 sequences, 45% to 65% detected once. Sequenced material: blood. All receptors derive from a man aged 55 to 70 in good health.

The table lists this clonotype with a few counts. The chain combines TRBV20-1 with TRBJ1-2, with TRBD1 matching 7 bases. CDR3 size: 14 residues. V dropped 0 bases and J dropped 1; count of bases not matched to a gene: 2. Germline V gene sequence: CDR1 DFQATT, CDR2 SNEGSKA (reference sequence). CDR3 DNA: TGCAGTGCTAGAGAGGGACAGCTTAACTATGGCTACACCTTC. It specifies CSAREGQLNYGYTF.

The CDR3 region is CASTSTAYEQYF. The CDR3 DNA reads as TGTGCCAGCACCTCAACTGCCTACGAGCAGTACTTC. This sequence joins TRBV28 and TRBJ2-7; no firm D call. Per germline, CDR1 MDHEN and CDR2 SYDVKM. Trimming shortened V by 7 bases and J by 2 bases, and 9 bases separated the two germline ends. The CDR3 sequence is 12 residues long.

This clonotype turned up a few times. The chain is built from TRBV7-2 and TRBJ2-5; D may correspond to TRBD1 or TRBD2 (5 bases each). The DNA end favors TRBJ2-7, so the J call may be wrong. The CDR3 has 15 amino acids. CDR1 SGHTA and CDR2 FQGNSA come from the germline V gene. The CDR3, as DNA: TGTGCCAGCAGCTTAAGGATAGGGACCCGCGACGAGCAGTACTTC. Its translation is CASSLRIGTRDEQYF.

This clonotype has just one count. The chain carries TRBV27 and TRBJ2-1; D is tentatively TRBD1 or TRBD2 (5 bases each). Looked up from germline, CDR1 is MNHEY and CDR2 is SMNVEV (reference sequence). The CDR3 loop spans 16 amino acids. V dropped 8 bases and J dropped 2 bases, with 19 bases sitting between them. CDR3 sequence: CASGLIRDPAYNEQFF. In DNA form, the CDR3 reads TGTGCCAGCGGATTAATCCGGGACCCAGCCTACAATGAGCAGTTCTTC.

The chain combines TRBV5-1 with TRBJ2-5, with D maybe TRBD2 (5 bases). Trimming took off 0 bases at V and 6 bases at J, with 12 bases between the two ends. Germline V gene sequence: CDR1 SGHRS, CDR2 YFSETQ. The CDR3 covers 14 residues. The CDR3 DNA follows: TGCGCCAGCAGCTTGGCCTCGGAGGTAAAGACCCAGTACTTC. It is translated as CASSLASEVKTQYF. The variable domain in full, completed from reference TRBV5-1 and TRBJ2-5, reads KAGVTQTPRYLIKTRGQQVTLSCSPISGHRSVSWYQQTPGQGLQFLFEYFSETQRNKGNFPGRFSGRQFSNSRSEMNVSTLELGDSALYLCASSLASEVKTQYFGPGTRLLVL.

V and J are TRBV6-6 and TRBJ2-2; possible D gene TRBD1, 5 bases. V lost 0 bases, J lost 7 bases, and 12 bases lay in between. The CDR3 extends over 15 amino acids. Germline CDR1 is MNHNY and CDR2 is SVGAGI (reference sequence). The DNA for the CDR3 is TGTGCCAGCAGTTACTCTCCAGGGCGAGACGGGGAGCTGTTTTTT. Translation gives CASSYSPGRDGELFF.

DNA of the CDR3: TGTGCCAGCAGCTTCACCCGGACTAGCGGGAACTCCTACAATGAGCAGTTCTTC. Translating gives CASSFTRTSGNSYNEQFF. J is TRBJ2-1 and V is TRBV7-8, with 12 bases fitting TRBD2. The CDR3 is made up of 18 amino acids. V trimming: 3 bases; J trimming: 0 bases; junction bases outside the gene matches: 6. Germline V gene lookup returns CDR1 SGHVS and CDR2 FQNEAQ.

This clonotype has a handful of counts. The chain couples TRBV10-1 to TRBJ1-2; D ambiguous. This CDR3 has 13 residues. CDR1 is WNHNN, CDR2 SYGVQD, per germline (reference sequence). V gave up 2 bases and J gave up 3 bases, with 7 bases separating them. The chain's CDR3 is CASSELTHYGYTF. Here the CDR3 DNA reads TGCGCCAGCAGTGAGCTGACCCACTATGGCTACACCTTC.

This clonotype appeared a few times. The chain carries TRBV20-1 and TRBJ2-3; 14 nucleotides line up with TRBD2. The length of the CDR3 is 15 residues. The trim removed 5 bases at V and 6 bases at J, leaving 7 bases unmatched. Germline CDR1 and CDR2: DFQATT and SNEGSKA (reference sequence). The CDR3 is CSAPEGLAGVDTQYF. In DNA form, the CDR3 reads TGCAGTGCTCCAGAGGGACTAGCGGGAGTGGATACGCAGTATTTT.

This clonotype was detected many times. The CDR3 DNA reads TGTGCCAGCAGCTCCCGGACAGGGAGCTCCTATAATTCACCCCTCCACTTT. Its protein is CASSSRTGSSYNSPLHF. J is TRBJ1-6 and V is TRBV3-1, with TRBD1 matching 8 bases. J gave up 0 bases and V 5 bases, and 6 bases lay outside the gene matches. The germline CDR1 and CDR2 sequences are LGHDT and YNNKEL (reference sequence). The CDR3 is made up of 17 amino acids.

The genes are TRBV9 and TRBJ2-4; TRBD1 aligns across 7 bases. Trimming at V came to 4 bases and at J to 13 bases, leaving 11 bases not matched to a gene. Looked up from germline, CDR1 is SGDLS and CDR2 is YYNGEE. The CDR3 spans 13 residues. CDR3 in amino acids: CASSPDRIDRQYF. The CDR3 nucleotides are TGTGCCAGCAGCCCGGACAGGATCGACAGGCAGTACTTC.

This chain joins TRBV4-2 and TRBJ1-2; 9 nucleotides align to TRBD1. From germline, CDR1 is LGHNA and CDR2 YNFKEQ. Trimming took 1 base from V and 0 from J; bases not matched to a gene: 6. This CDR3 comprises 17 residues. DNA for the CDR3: TGTGCCAGCAGCCAAGCCGGACAGGGGAGCCCTAACTATGGCTACACCTTC. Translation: CASSQAGQGSPNYGYTF.

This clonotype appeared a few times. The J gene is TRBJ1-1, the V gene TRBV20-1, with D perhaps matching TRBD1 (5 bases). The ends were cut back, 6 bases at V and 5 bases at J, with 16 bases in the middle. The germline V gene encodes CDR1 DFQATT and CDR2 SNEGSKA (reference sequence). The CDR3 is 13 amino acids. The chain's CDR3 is CSAAVGRGTEAFF. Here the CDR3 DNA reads TGCAGTGCCGCCGTAGGAAGGGGTACTGAAGCTTTCTTT.

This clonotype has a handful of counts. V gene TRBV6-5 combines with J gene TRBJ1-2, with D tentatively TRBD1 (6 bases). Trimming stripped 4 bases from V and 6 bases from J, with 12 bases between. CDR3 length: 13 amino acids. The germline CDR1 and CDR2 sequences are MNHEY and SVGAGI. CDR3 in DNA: TGTGCCAGCAGTTGGGGGCGCGGCCATGGCTACACCTTC. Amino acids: CASSWGRGHGYTF.

CDR3 amino acids: CASSYPKGLAGGSSYNEQFF. The CDR3 DNA reads TGTGCCAGCAGCTACCCTAAGGGACTAGCGGGAGGGAGCTCCTACAATGAGCAGTTCTTC. The rearrangement joins TRBV7-2 to TRBJ2-1, with 16 bases identical to TRBD2. V was clipped by 4 bases and J by 0 bases; unmatched bases: 9. CDR1 SGHTA and CDR2 FQGNSA come from the germline V gene. The CDR3 length is 20 residues.

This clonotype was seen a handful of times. CDR3 protein: CASSPGPGQAVETQYF. The CDR3 DNA reads as TGCGCCAGCAGCCCAGGACCCGGACAGGCGGTAGAGACCCAGTACTTC. V is TRBV5-1 and J is TRBJ2-5, with 7 bases fitting TRBD1. Per germline, CDR1 SGHRS and CDR2 YFSETQ. The V segment lost 4 bases and the J segment 4 bases; nucleotides outside the gene matches: 13. The CDR3 loop spans 16 amino acids.

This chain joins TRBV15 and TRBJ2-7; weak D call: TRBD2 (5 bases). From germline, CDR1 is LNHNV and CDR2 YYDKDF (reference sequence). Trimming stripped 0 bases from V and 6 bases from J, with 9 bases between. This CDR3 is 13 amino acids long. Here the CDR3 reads CATSRDSSGEQYF. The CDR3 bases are TGTGCCACCAGCAGAGATTCCAGCGGCGAGCAGTACTTC.